This TCR beta chain was found in a study of Graves' ophthalmopathy and Graves' hyperthyroidism. Across the study: Stable hyperthyroidism referred to disease that showed no ophthalmopathy within 18 months of follow-up.

As to this clonotype: Its matching antigen is unknown.

Beta-chain TCR CDR3 regions were amplified from RNA transcripts. HTBI-primed RT-PCR formed the first round, and a multiplex PCR formed the second. TCRdb re-analysed the multiplex PCR reads in MiXCR, keeping a single row per CDR3 protein. The table shows around 1,200,000 distinct CDR3 sequences, with 35% to 45% occurring only once. V gave up 6 bases and J gave up 0 bases, with 20 bases separating them. Germline CDR1 is LGHNA and CDR2 is YSLEER. The CDR3 spans 17 residues. Findings and limits, study-wide: Among expanded thyroid clonotypes above 0.001 frequency, most also occurred in blood. Ophthalmopathy progression prediction by the model yielded a sensitivity of 55% to 71% and a specificity of nearly 75%. Classification of ophthalmopathy versus stable hyperthyroidism by a 13-signature model yielded approximately 90% sensitivity and about 81% specificity.

The sample taken for sequencing was peripheral blood or thyroid tissue (not recorded which). The V call is TRBV4-3, the J call TRBJ1-1; tentatively, D is TRBD1 (5 bases). This receptor was identified in an adult man with Graves' hyperthyroidism. CDR3 DNA sequence: TGCGCCAGCAGTCGGAATCCAGGGAGTAGCATGAACACTGAAGCTTTCTTT. It is translated as CASSRNPGSSMNTEAFF.